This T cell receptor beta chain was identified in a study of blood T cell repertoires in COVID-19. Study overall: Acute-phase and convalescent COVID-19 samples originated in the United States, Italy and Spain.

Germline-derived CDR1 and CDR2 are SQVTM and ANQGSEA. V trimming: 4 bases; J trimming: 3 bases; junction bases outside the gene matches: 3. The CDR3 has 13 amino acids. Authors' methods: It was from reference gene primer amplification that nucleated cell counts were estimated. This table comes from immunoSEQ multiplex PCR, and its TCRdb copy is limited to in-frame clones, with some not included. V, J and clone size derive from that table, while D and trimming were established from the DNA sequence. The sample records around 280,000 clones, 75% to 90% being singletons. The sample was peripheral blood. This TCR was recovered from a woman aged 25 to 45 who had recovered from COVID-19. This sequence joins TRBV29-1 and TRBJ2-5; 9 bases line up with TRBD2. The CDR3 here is CSVVGGGEETQYF. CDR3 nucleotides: TGCAGCGTTGTAGGCGGGGGGGAAGAGACCCAGTACTTC.